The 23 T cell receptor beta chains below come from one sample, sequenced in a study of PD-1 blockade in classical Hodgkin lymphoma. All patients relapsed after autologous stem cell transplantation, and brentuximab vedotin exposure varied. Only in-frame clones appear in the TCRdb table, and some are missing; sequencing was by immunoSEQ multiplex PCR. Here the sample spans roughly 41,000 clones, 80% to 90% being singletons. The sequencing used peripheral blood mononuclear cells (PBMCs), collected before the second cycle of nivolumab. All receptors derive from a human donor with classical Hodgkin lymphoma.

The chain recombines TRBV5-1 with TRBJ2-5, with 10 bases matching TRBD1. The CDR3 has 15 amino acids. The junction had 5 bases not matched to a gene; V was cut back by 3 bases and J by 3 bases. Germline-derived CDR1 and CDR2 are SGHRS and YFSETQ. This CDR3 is CASSYAGTGEETQYF. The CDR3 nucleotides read TGCGCCAGCAGCTATGCCGGGACAGGGGAAGAGACCCAGTACTTC.

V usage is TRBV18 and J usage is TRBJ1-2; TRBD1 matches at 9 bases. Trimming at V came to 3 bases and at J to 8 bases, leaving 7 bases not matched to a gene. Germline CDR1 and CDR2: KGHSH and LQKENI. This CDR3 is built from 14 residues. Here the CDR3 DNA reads TGTGCCAGCTCACCGGGACAGGGCTCGGGAGGCTACACCTTC. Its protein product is CASSPGQGSGGYTF.

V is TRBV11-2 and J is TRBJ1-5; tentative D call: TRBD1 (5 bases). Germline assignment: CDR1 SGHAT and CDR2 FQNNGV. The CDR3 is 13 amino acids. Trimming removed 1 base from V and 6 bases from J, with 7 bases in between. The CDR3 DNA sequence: TGTGCCAGCAGCTTAGTACAGGCTCAGCCCCAGCATTTT. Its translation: CASSLVQAQPQHF. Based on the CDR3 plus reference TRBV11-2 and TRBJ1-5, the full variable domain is EAGVAQSPRYKIIEKRQSVAFWCNPISGHATLYWYQQILGQGPKLLIQFQNNGVVDDSQLPKDRFSAERLKGVDSTLKIQPAKLEDSAVYLCASSLVQAQPQHFGDGTRLSIL.

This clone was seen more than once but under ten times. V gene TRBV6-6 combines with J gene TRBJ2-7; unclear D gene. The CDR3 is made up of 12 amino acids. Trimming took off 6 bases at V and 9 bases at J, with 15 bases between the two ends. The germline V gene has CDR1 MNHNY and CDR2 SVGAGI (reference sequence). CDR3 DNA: TGTGCCAGCAGCCCTAACTCGTCTTGGCAGTACTTC. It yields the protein CASSPNSSWQYF.

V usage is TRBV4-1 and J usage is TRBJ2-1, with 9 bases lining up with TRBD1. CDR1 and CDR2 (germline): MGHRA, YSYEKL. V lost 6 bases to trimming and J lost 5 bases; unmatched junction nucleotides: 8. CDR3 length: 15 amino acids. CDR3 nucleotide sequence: TGCGCCAGCAGTTCCTTCAGGGACAGGGACAATGAGCAGTTCTTC. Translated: CASSSFRDRDNEQFF.

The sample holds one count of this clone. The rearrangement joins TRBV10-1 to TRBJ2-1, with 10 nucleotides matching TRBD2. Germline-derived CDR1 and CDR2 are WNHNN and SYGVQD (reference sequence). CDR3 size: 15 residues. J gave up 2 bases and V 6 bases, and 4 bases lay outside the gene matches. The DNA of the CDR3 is TGCGCCAGCAGCCTACTAGCGGGAACCTACAATGAGCAGTTCTTC. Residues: CASSLLAGTYNEQFF.

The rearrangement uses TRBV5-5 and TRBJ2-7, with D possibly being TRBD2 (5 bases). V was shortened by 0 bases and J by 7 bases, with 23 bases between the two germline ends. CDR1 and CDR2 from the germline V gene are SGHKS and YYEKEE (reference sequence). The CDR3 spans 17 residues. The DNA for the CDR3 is TGTGCCAGCAGCTTGGGAGGCGGTAGCGCACCGTGGAGGGAGCAGTACTTC. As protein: CASSLGGGSAPWREQYF.

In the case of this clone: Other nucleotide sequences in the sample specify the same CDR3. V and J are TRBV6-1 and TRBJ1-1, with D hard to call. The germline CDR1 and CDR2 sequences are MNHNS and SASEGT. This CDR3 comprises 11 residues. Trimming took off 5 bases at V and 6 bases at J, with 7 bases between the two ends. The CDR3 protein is CASSWQPEAFF. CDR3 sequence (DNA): TGTGCCAGCAGTTGGCAGCCTGAAGCTTTCTTT.

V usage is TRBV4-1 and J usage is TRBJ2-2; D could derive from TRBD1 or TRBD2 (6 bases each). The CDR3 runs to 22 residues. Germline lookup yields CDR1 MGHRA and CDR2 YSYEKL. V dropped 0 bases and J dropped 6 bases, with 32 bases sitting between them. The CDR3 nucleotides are TGCGCCAGCAGCCAAGATATGGGCAGGGGATGGTGCGGAGGGCCTAACGCCGGGGAGCTGTTTTTT. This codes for CASSQDMGRGWCGGPNAGELFF.

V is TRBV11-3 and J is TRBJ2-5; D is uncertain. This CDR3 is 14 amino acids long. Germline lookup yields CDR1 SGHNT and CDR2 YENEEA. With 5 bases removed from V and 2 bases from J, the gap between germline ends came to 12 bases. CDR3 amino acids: CASSPREVQETQYF. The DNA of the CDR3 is TGTGCCAGCAGCCCTAGAGAGGTACAAGAGACCCAGTACTTC.

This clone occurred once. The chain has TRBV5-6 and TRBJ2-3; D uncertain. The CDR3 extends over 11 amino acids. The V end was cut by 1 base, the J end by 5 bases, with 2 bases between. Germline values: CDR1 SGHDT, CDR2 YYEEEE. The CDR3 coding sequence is TGTGCCAGCAGCTTGAGAGATACGCAGTATTTT. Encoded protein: CASSLRDTQYF. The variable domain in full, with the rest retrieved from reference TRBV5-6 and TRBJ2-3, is DAGVTQSPTHLIKTRGQQVTLRCSPKSGHDTVSWYQQALGQGPQFIFQYYEEEERQRGNFPDRFSGHQFPNYSSELNVNALLLGDSALYLCASSLRDTQYFGPGTRLTVL.

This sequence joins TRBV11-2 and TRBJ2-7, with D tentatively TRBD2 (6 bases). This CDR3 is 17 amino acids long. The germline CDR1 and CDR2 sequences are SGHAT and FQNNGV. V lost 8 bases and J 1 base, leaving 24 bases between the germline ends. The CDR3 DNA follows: TGTGCCAGCCGCCGGATTGTGGTCGAGCGGGTTTCCTACGAGCAGTACTTC. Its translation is CASRRIVVERVSYEQYF.

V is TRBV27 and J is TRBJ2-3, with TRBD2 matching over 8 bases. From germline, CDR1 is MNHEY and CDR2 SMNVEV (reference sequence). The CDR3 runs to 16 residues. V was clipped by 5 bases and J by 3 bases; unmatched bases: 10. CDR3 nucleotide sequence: TGTGCCAGCAGTAGAGTAGCGGGAAAGACTACAGATACGCAGTATTTT. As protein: CASSRVAGKTTDTQYF.

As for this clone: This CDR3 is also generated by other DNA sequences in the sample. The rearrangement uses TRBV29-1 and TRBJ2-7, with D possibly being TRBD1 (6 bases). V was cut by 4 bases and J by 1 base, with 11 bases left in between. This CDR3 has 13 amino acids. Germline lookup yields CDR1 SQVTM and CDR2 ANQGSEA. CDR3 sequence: CSVGRGSSYEQYF. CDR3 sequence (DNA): TGCAGCGTTGGTAGGGGGTCTTCCTACGAGCAGTACTTC.

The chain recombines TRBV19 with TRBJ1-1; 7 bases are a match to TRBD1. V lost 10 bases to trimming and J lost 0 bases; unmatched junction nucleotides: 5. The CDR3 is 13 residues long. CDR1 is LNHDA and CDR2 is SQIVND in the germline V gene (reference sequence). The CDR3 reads CAIRGQLNTEAFF. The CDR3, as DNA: TGTGCCATAAGGGGACAGTTGAACACTGAAGCTTTCTTT.

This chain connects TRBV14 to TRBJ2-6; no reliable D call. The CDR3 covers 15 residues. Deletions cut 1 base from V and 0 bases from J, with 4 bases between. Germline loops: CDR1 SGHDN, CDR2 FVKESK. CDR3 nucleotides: TGTGCCAGCAGCCAAGGTATCTCTGGGGCCAACGTCCTGACTTTC. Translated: CASSQGISGANVLTF. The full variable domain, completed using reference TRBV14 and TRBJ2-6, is EAGVTQFPSHSVIEKGQTVTLRCDPISGHDNLYWYRRVMGKEIKFLLHFVKESKQDESGMPNNRFLAERTGGTYSTLKVQPAELEDSGVYFCASSQGISGANVLTFGAGSRLTVL.

The CDR3 sequence is CASSFAWANVLTF. CDR3 nucleotides: TGTGCCAGCAGCTTTGCCTGGGCCAACGTCCTGACTTTC. The chain combines TRBV7-2 with TRBJ2-6; no definite D call. Trimming removed 3 bases from V and 5 bases from J, with 5 bases in between. Germline V gene lookup returns CDR1 SGHTA and CDR2 FQGNSA. The CDR3 runs 13 residues.

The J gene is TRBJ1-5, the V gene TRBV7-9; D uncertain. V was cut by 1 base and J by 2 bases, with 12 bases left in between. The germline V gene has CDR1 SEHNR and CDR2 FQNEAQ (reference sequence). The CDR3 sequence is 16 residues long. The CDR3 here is CASSLGGGRGNQPQHF. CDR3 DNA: TGTGCCAGCAGCTTAGGGGGTGGACGGGGCAATCAGCCCCAGCATTTT.

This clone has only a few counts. The CDR3 region has the DNA TGTGCCAGCAGCCAGGGACTTGGCTACACCTTC. Residues: CASSQGLGYTF. The chain uses TRBV7-2 and TRBJ1-2, with D possibly matching TRBD1 (5 bases). The germline V gene has CDR1 SGHTA and CDR2 FQGNSA. The CDR3 totals 11 residues. The V end lost 5 bases, the J end lost 7 bases, and 8 bases lay between the germline ends.

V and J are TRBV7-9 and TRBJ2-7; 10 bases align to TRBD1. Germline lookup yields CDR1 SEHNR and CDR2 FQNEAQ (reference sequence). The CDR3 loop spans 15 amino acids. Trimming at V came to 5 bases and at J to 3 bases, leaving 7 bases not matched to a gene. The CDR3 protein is CASSVRQGAGYEQYF. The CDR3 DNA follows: TGTGCCAGCAGCGTCCGACAGGGGGCGGGCTACGAGCAGTACTTC.

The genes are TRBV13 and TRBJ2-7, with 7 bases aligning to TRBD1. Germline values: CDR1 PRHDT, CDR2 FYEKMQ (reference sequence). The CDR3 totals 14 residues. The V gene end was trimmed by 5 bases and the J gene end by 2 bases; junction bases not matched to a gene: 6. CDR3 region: CASSQDRETYEQYF. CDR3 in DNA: TGTGCCAGCAGCCAAGACAGGGAAACCTACGAGCAGTACTTC. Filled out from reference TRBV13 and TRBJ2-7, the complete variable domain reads AAGVIQSPRHLIKEKRETATLKCYPIPRHDTVYWYQQGPGQDPQFLISFYEKMQSDKGSIPDRFSAQQFSDYHSELNMSSLELGDSALYFCASSQDRETYEQYFGPGTRLTVT.

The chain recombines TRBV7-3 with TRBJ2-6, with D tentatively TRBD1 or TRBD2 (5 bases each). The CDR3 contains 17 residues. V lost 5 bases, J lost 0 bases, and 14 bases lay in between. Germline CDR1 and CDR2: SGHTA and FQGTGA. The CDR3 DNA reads TGTGCCAGCAGCCCCGGGACGTGGGTCTCTGGGGCCAACGTCCTGACTTTC. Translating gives CASSPGTWVSGANVLTF.

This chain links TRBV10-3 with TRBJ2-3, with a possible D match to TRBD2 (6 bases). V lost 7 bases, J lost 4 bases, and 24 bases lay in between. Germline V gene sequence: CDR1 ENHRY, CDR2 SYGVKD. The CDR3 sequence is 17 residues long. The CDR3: CAIMGGSRKPSSDTQYF. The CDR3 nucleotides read TGTGCCATCATGGGAGGCAGCCGCAAGCCTAGCTCAGATACGCAGTATTTT.